This T cell receptor beta chain came from a study of shared clonotypes between healthy human individuals. This clone was picked up one time. With 6 bases clipped from V and 0 bases from J, the junction kept 13 bases outside the gene matches. In germline, CDR1 is MGHDK, CDR2 SYGVNS. The CDR3 consists of 17 residues. This table comes from immunoSEQ multiplex PCR, and its TCRdb copy is limited to in-frame clones, with some not included. The table records 2 million to 3 million clones, under 95% of them present only once. The chain links TRBV25-1 to TRBJ2-5; 7 bases line up with TRBD2. The sample taken for sequencing was naive CD4+ T cells from PBMCs. The subset: CD45RA+ positively selected. The sequence came from a man aged 18 to 35 in good health. Some clones in this sample may be carry-over from other donors' samples. Here the CDR3 reads CASRVWGASGYQETQYF. CDR3 nucleotides: TGTGCCAGCAGGGTGTGGGGAGCTAGCGGATACCAAGAGACCCAGTACTTC.